These 9 T cell receptor beta chains were sequenced from one sample in a study of control samples from healthy donors and cancer patients. Clones were read by immunoSEQ multiplex PCR, and TCRdb kept only the in-frame ones, dropping some. Of tens of thousands of clones listed, 75% to 95% are singletons. Sequencing was performed on blood. Receptor source: a man aged 25-40 years in good health.

The chain carries TRBV5-5 and TRBJ1-3; 9 bases align to TRBD1. V was clipped by 1 base and J by 11 bases; unmatched bases: 10. The germline V gene has CDR1 SGHKS and CDR2 YYEKEE (reference sequence). The CDR3 has 15 amino acids. As DNA, the CDR3 is TGTGCCAGCAGCTTGCTTTGGGGACAGGGTATGGCCATATATTTT. It codes for CASSLLWGQGMAIYF. The full variable domain, in which reference TRBV5-5 and TRBJ1-3 provide the parts outside the CDR3, is DAGVTQSPTHLIKTRGQQVTLRCSPISGHKSVSWYQQVLGQGPQFIFQYYEKEERGRGNFPDRFSARQFPNYSSELNVNALLLGDSALYLCASSLLWGQGMAIYFGEGSWLTVV.

The rearrangement joins TRBV15 to TRBJ2-7; D remains ambiguous. The CDR3 totals 17 residues. Germline-derived CDR1 and CDR2 are LNHNV and YYDKDF (reference sequence). V was cut by 1 base and J by 2 bases, with 18 bases left in between. Here the CDR3 reads CATSRGLSADLAYEQYF. In DNA, the CDR3 is TGTGCCACCAGCAGAGGATTGTCAGCCGACCTAGCCTACGAGCAGTACTTC.

This clone has more than one count but fewer than ten. The chain is built from TRBV3-1 (or the pseudogene TRBV3-2) and TRBJ2-1, with D unresolved. Per germline, CDR1 LGHDT and CDR2 YNNKEL (reference sequence). V lost 2 bases to trimming and J lost 7 bases, with 6 bases between them. The CDR3 is 12 residues long. CDR3 coding DNA: TGTGCCAGCAGCCAATTTGAAAATGAGCAGTTCTTC. Protein sequence: CASSQFENEQFF.

This clone has just one count. The chain combines TRBV4-2 with TRBJ1-1; 8 positions agree with TRBD1. CDR3 length: 16 amino acids. With 2 bases clipped from V and 2 bases from J, the junction kept 7 bases outside the gene matches. The V gene's germline CDR1 is LGHNA and CDR2 YNFKEQ. As DNA, the CDR3 is TGTGCCAGCAGCCAAAGCCTGGACAGGGTTAACACTGAAGCTTTCTTT. Amino acids: CASSQSLDRVNTEAFF.

Concerning this clone itself: Other DNA variants within this sample encode the same CDR3. The chain recombines TRBV6-6 with TRBJ1-5; perhaps TRBD1 as D (6 bases). The CDR3 covers 16 residues. Germline loops: CDR1 MNHNY, CDR2 SVGAGI (reference sequence). The ends were cut back, 0 bases at V and 4 bases at J, with 13 bases in the middle. The CDR3 region has the DNA TGTGCCAGCAGTTACTCTCGGGGGGCTGGAAATCAGCCCCAGCATTTT. Protein product: CASSYSRGAGNQPQHF.

The rearrangement links TRBV18 to TRBJ2-2, with a possible D match to TRBD1 (5 bases). V shed 3 bases and J shed 3 bases, with 11 bases lying between them. Germline-derived CDR1 and CDR2 are KGHSH and LQKENI. This CDR3 has 15 amino acids. The CDR3 is CASSPVDTYTGELFF. The CDR3 nucleotides read TGTGCCAGCTCACCGGTGGACACCTACACCGGGGAGCTGTTTTTT. The whole variable domain, filled in from reference TRBV18 and TRBJ2-2, reads NAGVMQNPRHLVRRRGQEARLRCSPMKGHSHVYWYRQLPEEGLKFMVYLQKENIIDESGMPKERFSAEFPKEGPSILRIQQVVRGDSAAYFCASSPVDTYTGELFFGEGSRLTVL.

The rearrangement joins TRBV6-1 to TRBJ2-3; TRBD2 agrees at 9 bases. The CDR3 runs to 16 residues. J lost 0 bases, V lost 3 bases, and 4 bases had no gene match. CDR1 and CDR2 (germline): MNHNS, SASEGT. CDR3 DNA: TGTGCCAGCAGTGACAGGGCGGGGGGGAGCACAGATACGCAGTATTTT. It translates to CASSDRAGGSTDTQYF.

The rearrangement uses TRBV27 and TRBJ2-5; 9 nucleotides line up with TRBD2. This CDR3 region has 17 residues. Germline loops: CDR1 MNHEY, CDR2 SMNVEV (reference sequence). After removal of 2 bases from V and 2 bases from J, the junction contained 9 bases not matched to a gene. The CDR3 is CASSLGSLAGRQETQYF. CDR3 DNA: TGTGCCAGCAGTTTAGGTAGCCTAGCGGGGAGACAAGAGACCCAGTACTTC.

The genes are TRBV6-2 or TRBV6-3 and TRBJ2-3, with TRBD2 as a possible D gene (6 bases). V was cut by 6 bases and J by 0 bases, with 13 bases left in between. Germline V gene sequence: CDR1 MNHEY, CDR2 SVGEGT. CDR3 size: 15 residues. CDR3 protein: CASSIRDSSTDTQYF. The CDR3 nucleotides read TGTGCCAGCAGCATTAGGGACTCTAGCACAGATACGCAGTATTTT.